This T cell receptor (beta chain) originates from a study of technical replicates of blood from a few donors. Trimming took off 0 bases at V and 3 bases at J, with 14 bases between the two ends. Germline V gene data show CDR1 as LGHNA and CDR2 as YNFKEQ. The CDR3 is 16 residues long. The table came from immunoSEQ multiplex PCR; TCRdb's copy has only in-frame clones and leaves some out. The sample lists approximately 50,000 clones, 95% to 96% seen once, with about 0.39% in the top ten. The chain employs TRBV4-2 and TRBJ1-1; D is undetermined. This sequence was found in a human donor in good health. The sequenced material came from T cells isolated from PBMCs. CDR3 protein: CASSQDTGEWDTEAFF. CDR3 bases: TGTGCCAGCAGCCAAGATACGGGTGAGTGGGACACTGAAGCTTTCTTT.